This T cell receptor (beta chain) was recorded in a study of shared clonotypes between healthy human individuals. Notes on this clone: The antigen is not known.

Clones were sequenced by immunoSEQ multiplex PCR, and TCRdb holds only the in-frame ones, with some missing. The sample has hundreds of thousands of clones; around 74% are singletons. General study findings and limits: The diversity represented, both genetic and in exposure history, was limited by few donors. Although depth was large, rarefaction showed that sequencing of the sorted subsets was incomplete.

CDR3 length: 16 residues. Germline V CDR1 and CDR2: SGHRS, YFSETQ. The ends lost 4 bases at V and 5 bases at J; junction bases unmatched: 7. Donors included only healthy HIV-negative adults lacking recent acute infections or vaccinations. Sequenced: memory CD4+ T cells sorted from blood. The subset denotes: CD45RA-negative fraction. This chain connects TRBV5-1 to TRBJ2-2; 11 bases map to TRBD2. The receptor's source is a woman aged 25 to 39 in good health. This CDR3 reads CASSPGLAGRTGELFF. CDR3 in DNA: TGCGCCAGCAGCCCAGGACTAGCGGGCCGGACCGGGGAGCTGTTTTTT. Using reference TRBV5-1 and TRBJ2-2 for the parts outside the CDR3, the full variable domain is KAGVTQTPRYLIKTRGQQVTLSCSPISGHRSVSWYQQTPGQGLQFLFEYFSETQRNKGNFPGRFSGRQFSNSRSEMNVSTLELGDSALYLCASSPGLAGRTGELFFGEGSRLTVL.